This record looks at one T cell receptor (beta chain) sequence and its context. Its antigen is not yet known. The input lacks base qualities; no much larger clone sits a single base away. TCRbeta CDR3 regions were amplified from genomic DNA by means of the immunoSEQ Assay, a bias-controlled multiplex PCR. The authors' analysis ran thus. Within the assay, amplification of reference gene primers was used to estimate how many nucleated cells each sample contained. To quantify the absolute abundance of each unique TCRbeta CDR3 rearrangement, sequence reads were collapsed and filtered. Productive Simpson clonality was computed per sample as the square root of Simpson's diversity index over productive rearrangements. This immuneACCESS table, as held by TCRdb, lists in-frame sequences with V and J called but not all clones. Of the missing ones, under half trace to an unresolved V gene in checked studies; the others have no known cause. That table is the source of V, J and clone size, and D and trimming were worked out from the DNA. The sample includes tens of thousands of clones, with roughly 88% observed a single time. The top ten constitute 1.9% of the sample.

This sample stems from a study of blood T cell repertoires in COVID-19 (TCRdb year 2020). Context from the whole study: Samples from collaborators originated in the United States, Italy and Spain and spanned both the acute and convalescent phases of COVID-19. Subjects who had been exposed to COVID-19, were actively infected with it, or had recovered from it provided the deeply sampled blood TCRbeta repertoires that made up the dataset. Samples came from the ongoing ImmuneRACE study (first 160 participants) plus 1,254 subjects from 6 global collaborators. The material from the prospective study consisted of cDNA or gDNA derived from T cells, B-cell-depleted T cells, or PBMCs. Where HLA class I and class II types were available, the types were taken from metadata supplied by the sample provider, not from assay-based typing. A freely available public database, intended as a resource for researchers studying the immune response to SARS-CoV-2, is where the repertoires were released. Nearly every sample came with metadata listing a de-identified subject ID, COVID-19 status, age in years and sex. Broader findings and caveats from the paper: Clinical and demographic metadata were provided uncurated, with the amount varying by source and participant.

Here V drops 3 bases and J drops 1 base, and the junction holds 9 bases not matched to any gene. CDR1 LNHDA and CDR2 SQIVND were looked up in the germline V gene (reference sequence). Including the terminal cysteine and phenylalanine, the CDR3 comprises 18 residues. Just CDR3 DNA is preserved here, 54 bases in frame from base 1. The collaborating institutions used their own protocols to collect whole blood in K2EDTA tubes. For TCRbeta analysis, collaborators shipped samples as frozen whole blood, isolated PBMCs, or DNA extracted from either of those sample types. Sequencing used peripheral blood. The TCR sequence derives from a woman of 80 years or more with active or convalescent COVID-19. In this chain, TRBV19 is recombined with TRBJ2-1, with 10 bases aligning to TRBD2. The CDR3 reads CASSIPLGSGGSYNEQFF. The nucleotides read TGTGCCAGTAGTATCCCTCTGGGTAGCGGGGGGTCCTACAATGAGCAGTTCTTC.